This T cell receptor (beta chain) was identified in a study of OX40 agonist ivuxolimab in advanced cancers. Study-wide results and limits: Both CD4+ and CD8+ T cell populations in blood had undergone clonal expansion by week 6 at 0.1 to 3.0 mg/kg.

Profiled with immunoSEQ multiplex PCR; TCRdb holds only in-frame clones, not every one. This table has roughly 9,800 clones, less than 65% appearing once. Turning to this clone: Its antigen remains unidentified.

Source: CD4+ or CD8+ T cells sorted from blood, taken in a trial of the OX40 agonist ivuxolimab. The clonotype originates from an adult with an advanced solid tumor such as melanoma, head and neck, liver or kidney cancer.

The CDR3, as DNA: TGTGCCAGCAGCGTAGCCCGGGACAGGGGAGTCCACGAGCAGTACTTC. Translation gives CASSVARDRGVHEQYF. The chain couples TRBV9 to TRBJ2-7, with 10 nucleotides matching TRBD1. This CDR3 has 16 residues. Germline CDR1 reads SGDLS; CDR2 reads YYNGEE. The ends lost 0 bases at V and 5 bases at J; junction bases unmatched: 8.